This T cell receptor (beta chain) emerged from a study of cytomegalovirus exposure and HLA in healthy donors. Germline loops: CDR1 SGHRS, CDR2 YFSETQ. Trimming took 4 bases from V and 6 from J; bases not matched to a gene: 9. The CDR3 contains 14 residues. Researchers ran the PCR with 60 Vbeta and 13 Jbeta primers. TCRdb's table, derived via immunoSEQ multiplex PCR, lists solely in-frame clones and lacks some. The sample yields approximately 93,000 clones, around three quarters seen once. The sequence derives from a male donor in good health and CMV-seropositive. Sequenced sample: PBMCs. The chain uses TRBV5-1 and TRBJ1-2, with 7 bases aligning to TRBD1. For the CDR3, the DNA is TGCGCCAGCAGCCTAATCAGGGGGTCCGATGGCTACACCTTC. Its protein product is CASSLIRGSDGYTF.